This entry lists 23 T cell receptor beta chains sequenced from one sample in a study of cytotoxic CD8 clonotypes in ibrutinib-treated CLL. Sequenced by immunoSEQ multiplex PCR; TCRdb stores in-frame clones only, minus some. The sample yields 130,000 or so clones, 80% to 85% seen once. Sequences were derived from PBMCs, sampled after 24 months of ibrutinib treatment. Receptors were obtained from a human donor with chronic lymphocytic leukemia.

The chain has TRBV5-1 and TRBJ1-1; D uncertain. The V and J ends lost 5 bases and 0 bases respectively, with 11 bases between them. CDR3 length: 14 amino acids. Germline lookup yields CDR1 SGHRS and CDR2 YFSETQ. The CDR3 reads CASSDGTLNTEAFF. The CDR3 DNA reads as TGCGCCAGCAGTGACGGCACTCTGAACACTGAAGCTTTCTTT.

The rearrangement joins TRBV5-1 to TRBJ2-2; 10 nucleotides agree with TRBD2. V shed 5 bases, J shed 2 bases, and the junction held 6 bases outside the gene matches. Germline V gives CDR1 SGHRS, CDR2 YFSETQ. CDR3 length equals 16 residues. The CDR3 loop is CASSHLAGGNTGELFF. The CDR3 nucleotides are TGCGCCAGCAGTCACTTAGCGGGGGGTAACACCGGGGAGCTGTTTTTT.

The V gene is TRBV28, the J gene TRBJ2-3, with 12 bases fitting TRBD2. The CDR3 is made up of 17 amino acids. With V trimmed by 5 bases and J by 0 bases, 6 bases remained unmatched. From germline, CDR1 is MDHEN and CDR2 SYDVKM. In DNA form, the CDR3 reads TGTGCCAGCAGTCGACTAGCGGGGGCCACTAGCACAGATACGCAGTATTTT. This sequence encodes CASSRLAGATSTDTQYF.

J is TRBJ2-5 and V is TRBV4-3; the D is unclear. Trimming stripped 0 bases from V and 5 bases from J, with 19 bases between. The V gene's germline CDR1 is LGHNA and CDR2 YSLEER. CDR3 size: 17 residues. The CDR3 bases are TGCGCCAGCAGCCAAGATCATACAGAAACACGTTGGGAGACCCAGTACTTC. It translates to CASSQDHTETRWETQYF.

The rearrangement uses TRBV7-2 and TRBJ2-3; 8 positions match TRBD2. The V gene end was trimmed by 0 bases and the J gene end by 4 bases; junction bases not matched to a gene: 9. Germline V gene lookup returns CDR1 SGHTA and CDR2 FQGNSA. The CDR3 loop spans 17 amino acids. The CDR3 DNA reads TGTGCCAGCAGCTTAGCCCTTCAGCGGGGGTGGCCAGATACGCAGTATTTT. The encoded protein is CASSLALQRGWPDTQYF.

The V and J genes are TRBV28 and TRBJ2-7, with 9 bases identical to TRBD2. Germline V gives CDR1 MDHEN, CDR2 SYDVKM. Germline trimming cut 7 bases from V and 7 bases from J; bases unmatched to any gene: 14. CDR3 length: 15 residues. The CDR3 DNA sequence: TGTGCCAGCACGCCCCCGAGCGGGGGGCTCTTAGAGCAGTACTTC. Translating gives CASTPPSGGLLEQYF.

The V gene is TRBV6-1, the J gene TRBJ2-1, with 11 positions matching TRBD2. The CDR3 has 14 amino acids. Germline V gene sequence: CDR1 MNHNS, CDR2 SASEGT. With 4 bases clipped from V and 6 bases from J, the junction kept 2 bases outside the gene matches. The CDR3 is CASSGLAGPNEQFF. CDR3 bases: TGTGCCAGCAGTGGACTAGCGGGACCCAATGAGCAGTTCTTC.

The gene calls are TRBV11-2 and TRBJ1-4; no clear D gene. The CDR3 spans 12 residues. The germline V gene has CDR1 SGHAT and CDR2 FQNNGV. The V end was cut by 5 bases, the J end by 8 bases, with 9 bases between. The CDR3 sequence: CASSLKREKLFF. The DNA of the CDR3 is TGTGCCAGCAGCCTAAAGAGGGAAAAACTGTTTTTT.

This clone was observed a handful of times. This chain links TRBV12-5 with TRBJ2-1, with D possibly TRBD2 on 5 matching bases. V gave up 0 bases and J gave up 9 bases, with 18 bases separating them. CDR1 is LGHNT and CDR2 is FRNRAP in the germline V gene. CDR3 length equals 16 residues. In DNA form, the CDR3 reads TGTGCTAGTGGTTTGGTACCTGGCCCGGCCGAGGGTGAGCAGTTCTTC. Residues: CASGLVPGPAEGEQFF.

This rearrangement joins TRBV5-4 to TRBJ1-1, with 7 bases aligning to TRBD1. Per germline, CDR1 SGHNT and CDR2 YYREEE (reference sequence). CDR3 length: 15 amino acids. The J segment lost 2 bases and the V segment lost 0 bases, leaving 4 bases of the junction unmatched. The CDR3 DNA sequence: TGTGCCAGCAGCTTGGAAGGGGGCCGAAACACTGAAGCTTTCTTT. As protein: CASSLEGGRNTEAFF.

This clone was seen once. V gene TRBV27 combines with J gene TRBJ2-5; D may be TRBD1 or TRBD2 (6 bases each). The germline V gene has CDR1 MNHEY and CDR2 SMNVEV (reference sequence). The CDR3 has 15 residues. V lost 4 bases, J lost 1 base, and 13 bases lay in between. CDR3 bases: TGTGCCAGCAGTTCGATAGGGGGGCGCCAAGAGACCCAGTACTTC. Residues: CASSSIGGRQETQYF.

This sequence joins TRBV5-6 and TRBJ1-3; 9 nucleotides line up with TRBD1. Germline values: CDR1 SGHDT, CDR2 YYEEEE. The V segment lost 4 bases and the J segment 4 bases; nucleotides outside the gene matches: 9. The CDR3 is 16 amino acids. CDR3 region: CASSNGTGLPGNTIYF. CDR3 nucleotides: TGTGCCAGCAGCAACGGGACAGGGCTGCCCGGAAACACCATATATTTT.

The gene calls are TRBV5-4 and TRBJ2-7; D is perhaps TRBD1 (7 bases). The V end was cut by 4 bases, the J end by 4 bases, with 21 bases between. Germline V gene lookup returns CDR1 SGHNT and CDR2 YYREEE (reference sequence). The CDR3 runs 16 residues. CDR3 region: CASSPGRQGGTYEQYF. The CDR3, as DNA: TGTGCCAGCAGCCCTGGCCGGCAGGGGGGAACGTACGAGCAGTACTTC.

The genes are TRBV29-1 and TRBJ2-5; D tentatively fits TRBD1 or TRBD2 (5 bases each). With 0 bases removed from V and 4 bases from J, the gap between germline ends came to 18 bases. Germline values: CDR1 SQVTM, CDR2 ANQGSEA. The CDR3 covers 16 residues. The DNA for the CDR3 is TGCAGCGTTGAAGAGGTAGCGAGACGGGGCGGAGAGACCCAGTACTTC. Its protein is CSVEEVARRGGETQYF. Based on the CDR3 plus reference TRBV29-1 and TRBJ2-5, the full variable domain is SAVISQKPSRDICQRGTSLTIQCQVDSQVTMMFWYRQQPGQSLTLIATANQGSEATYESGFVIDKFPISRPNLTFSTLTVSNMSPEDSSIYLCSVEEVARRGGETQYFGPGTRLLVL.

This rearrangement joins TRBV19 to TRBJ1-2, with a tentative D call TRBD1 (5 bases). CDR1 is LNHDA, CDR2 SQIVND, per germline (reference sequence). This CDR3 is 15 amino acids long. V shed 5 bases and J shed 2 bases, with 15 bases lying between them. The CDR3 DNA sequence: TGTGCCAGTAGTCCAGCGGGACGGGGAAACTATGGCTACACCTTC. Encoded protein: CASSPAGRGNYGYTF. The full variable domain, in which reference TRBV19 and TRBJ1-2 provide the parts outside the CDR3, is DGGITQSPKYLFRKEGQNVTLSCEQNLNHDAMYWYRQDPGQGLRLIYYSQIVNDFQKGDIAEGYSVSREKKESFPLTVTSAQKNPTAFYLCASSPAGRGNYGYTFGSGTRLTVV.

V is TRBV29-1 and J is TRBJ1-4, with 7 positions matching TRBD1. Germline CDR1 is SQVTM and CDR2 is ANQGSEA. The length of the CDR3 is 15 residues. Losses at the gene ends were 5 bases for V and 4 bases for J; bases not matched to a gene: 10. The CDR3 is CSVTGLPGGNEKLFF. Written as DNA, the CDR3 is TGCAGCGTTACCGGGCTCCCAGGGGGTAATGAAAAACTGTTTTTT.

This chain connects TRBV19 to TRBJ1-1; D may be TRBD1 (5 bases). The CDR3 runs to 14 residues. V lost 6 bases and J 1 base, leaving 12 bases between the germline ends. Germline V gives CDR1 LNHDA, CDR2 SQIVND (reference sequence). CDR3 amino acids: CASRAGRQNTEAFF. The DNA for the CDR3 is TGTGCCAGTAGGGCGGGACGGCAGAACACTGAAGCTTTCTTT. Full variable domain (rest looked up from reference TRBV19 and TRBJ1-1): DGGITQSPKYLFRKEGQNVTLSCEQNLNHDAMYWYRQDPGQGLRLIYYSQIVNDFQKGDIAEGYSVSREKKESFPLTVTSAQKNPTAFYLCASRAGRQNTEAFFGQGTRLTVV.

The chain combines TRBV7-2 with TRBJ2-7, with D hard to call. Germline CDR1 is SGHTA and CDR2 is FQGNSA. The V and J ends lost 4 bases and 0 bases respectively, with 7 bases between them. There are 13 residues in the CDR3. CDR3 sequence reads: CASSSPPSYEQYF. The CDR3 DNA reads TGTGCCAGCAGCTCACCTCCCTCCTACGAGCAGTACTTC.

The chain has TRBV19 and TRBJ2-7; D is possibly TRBD1 (6 bases). CDR3 length: 13 residues. Looked up from germline, CDR1 is LNHDA and CDR2 is SQIVND (reference sequence). The germline V and J ends were trimmed by 3 bases and 3 bases, with 9 bases remaining between them. The CDR3 DNA reads TGTGCCAGTAGTATTGGGACATTCTACGAGCAGTACTTC. Protein sequence: CASSIGTFYEQYF.

This chain links TRBV13 with TRBJ2-2; D gene ambiguous. Germline V lookup: CDR1 PRHDT, CDR2 FYEKMQ (reference sequence). This CDR3 contains 15 residues. V dropped 2 bases and J dropped 1 base, with 8 bases sitting between them. The CDR3 bases are TGTGCCAGCAGCTTAATTACCGAGAACACCGGGGAGCTGTTTTTT. Amino acid sequence: CASSLITENTGELFF. Supplemented by reference TRBV13 and TRBJ2-2, the full variable domain reads AAGVIQSPRHLIKEKRETATLKCYPIPRHDTVYWYQQGPGQDPQFLISFYEKMQSDKGSIPDRFSAQQFSDYHSELNMSSLELGDSALYFCASSLITENTGELFFGEGSRLTVL.

This sequence joins TRBV9 and TRBJ1-6; D possibly corresponds to TRBD1 (5 bases). Germline lookup yields CDR1 SGDLS and CDR2 YYNGEE. The CDR3 totals 16 residues. V was cut by 4 bases and J by 6 bases, with 17 bases left in between. The CDR3 bases are TGTGCCAGCAGCTTTGGGCCGGGAGGGGCTAATTCACCCCTCCACTTT. Translated: CASSFGPGGANSPLHF.

This chain connects TRBV25-1 to TRBJ1-1; D may be TRBD1 (6 bases). This CDR3 has 13 amino acids. V shed 7 bases and J shed 4 bases, with 13 bases lying between them. Germline CDR1 and CDR2: MGHDK and SYGVNS. CDR3 in DNA: TGTGCCAGCAAAAACAGGGTGGGCACTGAAGCTTTCTTT. It yields the protein CASKNRVGTEAFF.

This clone appeared a few times. This chain connects TRBV25-1 to TRBJ1-1; D is unclear. The CDR3 loop spans 16 amino acids. The V and J ends lost 5 bases and 4 bases respectively, with 20 bases between them. From germline, CDR1 is MGHDK and CDR2 SYGVNS. CDR3 coding DNA: TGTGCCAGCAGTAATTCGGGAGAGGGTTGGTTCACTGAAGCTTTCTTT. Protein sequence: CASSNSGEGWFTEAFF.